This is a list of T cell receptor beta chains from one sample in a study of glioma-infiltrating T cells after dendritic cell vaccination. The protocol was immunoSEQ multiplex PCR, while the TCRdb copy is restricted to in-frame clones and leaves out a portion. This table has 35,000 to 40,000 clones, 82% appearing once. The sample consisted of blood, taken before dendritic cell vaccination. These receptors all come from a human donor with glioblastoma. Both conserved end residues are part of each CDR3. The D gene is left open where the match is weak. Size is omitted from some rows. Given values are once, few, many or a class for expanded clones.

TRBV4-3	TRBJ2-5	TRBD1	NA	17	CASSQGFGQGARETQYF	TGCGCCAGCAGCCAGGGGTTCGGACAGGGGGCACGGGAGACCCAGTACTTC
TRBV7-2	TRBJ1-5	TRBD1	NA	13	CASSLDRAQPQHF	TGTGCCAGCAGCTTGGACAGGGCCCAGCCCCAGCATTTT
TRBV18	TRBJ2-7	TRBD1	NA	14	CASSPGQGRYEQYF	TGTGCCAGCTCACCGGGACAGGGAAGGTACGAGCAGTACTTC
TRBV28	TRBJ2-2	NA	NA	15	CASSRNQLNTGELFF	TGTGCCAGCAGTCGCAATCAACTGAACACCGGGGAGCTGTTTTTT
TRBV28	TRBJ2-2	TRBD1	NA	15	CASTLTGQGTGELFF	TGTGCCAGCACCCTGACAGGGCAGGGGACCGGGGAGCTGTTTTTT
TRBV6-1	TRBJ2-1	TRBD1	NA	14	CASFRGTGGNEQFF	TGTGCCAGCTTTCGGGGGACAGGGGGCAATGAGCAGTTCTTC
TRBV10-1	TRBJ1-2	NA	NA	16	CASSGALGRFNYGYTF	TGCGCCAGCAGTGGGGCGTTAGGGAGATTTAACTATGGCTACACCTTC
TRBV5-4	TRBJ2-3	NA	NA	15	CASSPRDRDADTQYF	TGTGCCAGCAGCCCCCGGGATAGAGACGCAGATACGCAGTATTTT
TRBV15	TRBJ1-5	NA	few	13	CATSSRTSQPQHF	TGTGCCACCAGCAGCCGAACTAGTCAGCCCCAGCATTTT
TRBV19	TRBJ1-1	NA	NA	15	CASSTTVGGWTEAFF	TGTGCCAGTAGTACCACCGTCGGGGGATGGACTGAAGCTTTCTTT
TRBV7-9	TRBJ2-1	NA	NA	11	CASSLGHEQFF	TGTGCCAGCAGCTTAGGGCATGAGCAGTTCTTC
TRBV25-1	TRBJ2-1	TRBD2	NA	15	CASQLAGNSYNEQFF	TGTGCCAGCCAACTAGCGGGGAACTCCTACAATGAGCAGTTCTTC
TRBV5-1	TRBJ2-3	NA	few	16	CASSLATGGWTDTQYF	TGCGCCAGCAGCTTGGCCACCGGGGGTTGGACAGATACGCAGTATTTT
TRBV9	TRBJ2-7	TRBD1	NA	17	CASSLGQGGASSYEQYF	TGTGCCAGCAGCTTGGGACAGGGGGGAGCGAGCTCCTACGAGCAGTACTTC
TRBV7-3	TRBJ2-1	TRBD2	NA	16	CASSLRSGGAGNEQFF	TGTGCCAGCAGCTTACGTAGCGGGGGGGCCGGGAATGAGCAGTTCTTC
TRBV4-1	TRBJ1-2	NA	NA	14	CASSQLESAGGYTF	TGCGCCAGCAGCCAATTAGAAAGTGCGGGTGGCTACACCTTC
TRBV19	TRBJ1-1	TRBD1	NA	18	CASTDQLTYDRGNTEAFF	TGTGCCAGTACCGACCAACTTACCTATGACAGGGGGAACACTGAAGCTTTCTTT
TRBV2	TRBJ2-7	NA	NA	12	CASKRTANEQYF	TGTGCCAGCAAGAGGACAGCCAACGAGCAGTACTTC
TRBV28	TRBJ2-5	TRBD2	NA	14	CASSPGLALDEQYF	TGTGCCAGCAGTCCCGGACTAGCTCTTGATGAGCAGTACTTC
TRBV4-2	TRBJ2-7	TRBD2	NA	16	CASSQEGLDGAYEQYF	TGTGCCAGCAGCCAAGAGGGACTAGACGGTGCCTACGAGCAGTACTTC
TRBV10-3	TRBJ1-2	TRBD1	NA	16	CAIRTGTGGRLGGYTF	TGTGCCATCAGGACTGGGACAGGGGGACGACTTGGTGGCTACACCTTC
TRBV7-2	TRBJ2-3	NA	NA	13	CASSFGGFDTQYF	TGTGCCAGCAGCTTCGGCGGGTTTGATACGCAGTATTTT
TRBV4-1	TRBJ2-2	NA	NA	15	CASSQAAVSTGELFF	TGCGCCAGCAGCCAGGCGGCCGTCAGCACCGGGGAGCTGTTTTTT
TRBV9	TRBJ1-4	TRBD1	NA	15	CASSPGTVLNEKLFF	TGTGCCAGCAGCCCGGGGACAGTCCTTAATGAAAAACTGTTTTTT
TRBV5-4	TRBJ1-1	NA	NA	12	CASGSEGTEAFF	TGTGCCAGCGGATCTGAGGGCACTGAAGCTTTCTTT
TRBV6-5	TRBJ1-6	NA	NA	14	CASSKQHNNSPLHF	TGTGCCAGCAGCAAACAGCACAATAATTCCCCCCTCCACTTT
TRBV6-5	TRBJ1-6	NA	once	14	CASSSPGWDSPLHF	TGTGCCAGCAGTTCTCCAGGGTGGGATTCACCCCTCCACTTT
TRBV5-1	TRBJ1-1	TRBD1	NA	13	CASSLRPGGESFF	TGCGCCAGCAGCTTGCGGCCAGGGGGCGAATCTTTCTTT
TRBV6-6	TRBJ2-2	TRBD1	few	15	CASKGGQGATGELFF	TGTGCCAGCAAAGGTGGACAGGGGGCGACCGGGGAGCTGTTTTTT
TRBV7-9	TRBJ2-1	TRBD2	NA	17	CASSLAAGLDLYNEQFF	TGTGCCAGCAGCTTAGCAGCCGGACTAGATCTCTACAATGAGCAGTTCTTC
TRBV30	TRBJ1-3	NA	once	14	CACTQGTNGNTIYF	TGTGCCTGTACTCAGGGGACAAATGGAAACACCATATATTTT